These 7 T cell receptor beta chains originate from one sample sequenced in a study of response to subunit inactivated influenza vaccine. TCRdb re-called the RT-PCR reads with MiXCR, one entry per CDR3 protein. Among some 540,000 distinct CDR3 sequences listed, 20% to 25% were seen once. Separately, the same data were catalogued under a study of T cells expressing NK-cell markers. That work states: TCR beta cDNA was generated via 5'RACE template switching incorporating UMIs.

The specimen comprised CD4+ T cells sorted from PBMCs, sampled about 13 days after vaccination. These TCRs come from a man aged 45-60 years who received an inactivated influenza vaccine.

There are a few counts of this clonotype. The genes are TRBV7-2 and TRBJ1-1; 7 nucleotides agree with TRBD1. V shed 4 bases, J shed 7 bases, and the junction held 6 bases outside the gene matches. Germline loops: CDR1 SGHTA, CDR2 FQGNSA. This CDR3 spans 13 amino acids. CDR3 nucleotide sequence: TGTGCCAGCAGCTCGCGCCGACAGGGTGAAGCTTTCTTT. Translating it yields CASSSRRQGEAFF.

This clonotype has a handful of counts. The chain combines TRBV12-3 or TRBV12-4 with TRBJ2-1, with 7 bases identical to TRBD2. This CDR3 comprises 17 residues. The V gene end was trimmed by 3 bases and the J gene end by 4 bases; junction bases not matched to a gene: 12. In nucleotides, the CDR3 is TGTGCCAGCAGTTTGCGAGGTGGGCTAGCGGTATACAATGAGCAGTTCTTC. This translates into CASSLRGGLAVYNEQFF.

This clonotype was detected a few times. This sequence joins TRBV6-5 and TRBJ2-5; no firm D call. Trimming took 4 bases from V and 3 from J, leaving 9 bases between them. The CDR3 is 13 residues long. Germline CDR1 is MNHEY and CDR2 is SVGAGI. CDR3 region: CASSLGIKETQYF. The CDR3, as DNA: TGTGCCAGCAGTTTAGGGATCAAAGAGACCCAGTACTTC.

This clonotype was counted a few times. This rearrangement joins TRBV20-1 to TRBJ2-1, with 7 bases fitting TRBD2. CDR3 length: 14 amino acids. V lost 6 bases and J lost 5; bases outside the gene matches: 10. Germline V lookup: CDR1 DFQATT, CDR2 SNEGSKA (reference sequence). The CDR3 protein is CSAPPGGRDNEQFF. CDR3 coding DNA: TGCAGTGCCCCCCCGGGGGGACGAGACAATGAGCAGTTCTTC.

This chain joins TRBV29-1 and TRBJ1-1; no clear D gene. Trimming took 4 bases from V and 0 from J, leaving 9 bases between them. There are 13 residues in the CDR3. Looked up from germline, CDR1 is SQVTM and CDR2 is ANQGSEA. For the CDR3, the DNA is TGCAGCGTTGTAAGGCCATTGAACACTGAAGCTTTCTTT. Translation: CSVVRPLNTEAFF.

The CDR3 DNA reads as TGCAGTGCGAGACAGGGAAAATCACCCCTCCACTTT. It codes for CSARQGKSPLHF. The chain couples TRBV20-1 to TRBJ1-6; 7 bases align to TRBD1. With V trimmed by 6 bases and J by 10 bases, 6 bases remained unmatched. CDR1 is DFQATT and CDR2 is SNEGSKA in the germline V gene (reference sequence). The CDR3 contains 12 residues.

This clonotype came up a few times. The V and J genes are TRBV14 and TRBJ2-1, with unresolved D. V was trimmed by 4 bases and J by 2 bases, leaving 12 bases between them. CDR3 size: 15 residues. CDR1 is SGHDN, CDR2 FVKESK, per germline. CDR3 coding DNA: TGTGCCAGCAGCCCTCGAGTGGCAGCCTACAATGAGCAGTTCTTC. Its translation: CASSPRVAAYNEQFF.